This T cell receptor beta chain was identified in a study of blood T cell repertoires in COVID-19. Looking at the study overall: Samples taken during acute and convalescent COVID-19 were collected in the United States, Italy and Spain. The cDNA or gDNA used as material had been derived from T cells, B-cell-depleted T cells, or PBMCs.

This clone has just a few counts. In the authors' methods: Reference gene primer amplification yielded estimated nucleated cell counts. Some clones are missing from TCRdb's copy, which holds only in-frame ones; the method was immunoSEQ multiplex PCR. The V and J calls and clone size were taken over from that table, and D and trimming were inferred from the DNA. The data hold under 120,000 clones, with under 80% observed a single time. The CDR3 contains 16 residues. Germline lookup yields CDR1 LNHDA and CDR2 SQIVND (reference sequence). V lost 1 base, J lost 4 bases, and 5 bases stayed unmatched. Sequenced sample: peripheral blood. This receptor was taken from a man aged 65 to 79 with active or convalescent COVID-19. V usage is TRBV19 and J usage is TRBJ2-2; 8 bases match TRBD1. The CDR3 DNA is TGTGCCAGTAGTATAGCGACAGGGGATGGCACCGGGGAGCTGTTTTTT. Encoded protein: CASSIATGDGTGELFF.